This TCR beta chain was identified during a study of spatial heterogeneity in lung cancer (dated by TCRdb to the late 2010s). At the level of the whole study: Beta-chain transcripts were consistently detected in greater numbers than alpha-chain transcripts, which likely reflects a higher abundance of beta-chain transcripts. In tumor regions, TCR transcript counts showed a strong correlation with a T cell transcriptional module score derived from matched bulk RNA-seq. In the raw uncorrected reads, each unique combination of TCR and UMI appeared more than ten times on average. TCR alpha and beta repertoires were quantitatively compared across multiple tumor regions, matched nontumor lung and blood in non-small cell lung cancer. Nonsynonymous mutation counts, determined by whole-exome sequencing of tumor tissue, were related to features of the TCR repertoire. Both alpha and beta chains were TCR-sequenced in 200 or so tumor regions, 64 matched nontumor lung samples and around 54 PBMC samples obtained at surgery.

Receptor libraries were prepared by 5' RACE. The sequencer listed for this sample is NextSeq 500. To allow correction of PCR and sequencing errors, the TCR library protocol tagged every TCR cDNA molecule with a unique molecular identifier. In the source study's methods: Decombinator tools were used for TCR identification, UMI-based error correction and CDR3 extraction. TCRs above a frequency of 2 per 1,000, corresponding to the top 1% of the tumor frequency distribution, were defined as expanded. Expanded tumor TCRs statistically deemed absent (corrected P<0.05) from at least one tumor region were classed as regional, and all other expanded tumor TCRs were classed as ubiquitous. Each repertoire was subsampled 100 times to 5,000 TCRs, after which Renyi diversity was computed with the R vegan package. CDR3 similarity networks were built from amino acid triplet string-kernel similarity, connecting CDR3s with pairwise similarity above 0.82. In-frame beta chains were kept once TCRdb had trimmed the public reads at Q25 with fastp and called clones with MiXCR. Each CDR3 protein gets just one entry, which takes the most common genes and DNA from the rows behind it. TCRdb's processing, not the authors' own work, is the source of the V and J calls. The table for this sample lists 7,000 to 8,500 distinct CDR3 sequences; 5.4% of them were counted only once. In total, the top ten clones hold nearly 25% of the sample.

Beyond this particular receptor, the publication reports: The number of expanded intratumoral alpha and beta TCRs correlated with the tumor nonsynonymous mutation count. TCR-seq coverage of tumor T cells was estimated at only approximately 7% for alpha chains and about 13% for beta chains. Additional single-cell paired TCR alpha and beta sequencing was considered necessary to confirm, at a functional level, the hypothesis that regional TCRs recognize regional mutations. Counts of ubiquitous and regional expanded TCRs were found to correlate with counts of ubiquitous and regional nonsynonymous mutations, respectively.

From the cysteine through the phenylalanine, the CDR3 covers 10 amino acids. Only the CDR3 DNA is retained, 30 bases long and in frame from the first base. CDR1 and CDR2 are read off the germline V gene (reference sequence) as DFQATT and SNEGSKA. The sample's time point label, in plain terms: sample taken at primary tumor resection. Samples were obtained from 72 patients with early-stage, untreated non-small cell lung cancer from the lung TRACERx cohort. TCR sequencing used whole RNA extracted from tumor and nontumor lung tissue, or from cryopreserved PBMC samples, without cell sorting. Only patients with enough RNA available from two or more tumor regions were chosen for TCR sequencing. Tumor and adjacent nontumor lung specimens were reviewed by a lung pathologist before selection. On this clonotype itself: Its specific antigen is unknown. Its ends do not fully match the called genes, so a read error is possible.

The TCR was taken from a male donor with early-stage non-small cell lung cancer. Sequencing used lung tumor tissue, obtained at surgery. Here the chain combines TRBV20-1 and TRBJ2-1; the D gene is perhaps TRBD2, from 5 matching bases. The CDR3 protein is CSARGRRPLF. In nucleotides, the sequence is TGCAGTGCCCGCGGGCGCCGTCCCCTCTTC.